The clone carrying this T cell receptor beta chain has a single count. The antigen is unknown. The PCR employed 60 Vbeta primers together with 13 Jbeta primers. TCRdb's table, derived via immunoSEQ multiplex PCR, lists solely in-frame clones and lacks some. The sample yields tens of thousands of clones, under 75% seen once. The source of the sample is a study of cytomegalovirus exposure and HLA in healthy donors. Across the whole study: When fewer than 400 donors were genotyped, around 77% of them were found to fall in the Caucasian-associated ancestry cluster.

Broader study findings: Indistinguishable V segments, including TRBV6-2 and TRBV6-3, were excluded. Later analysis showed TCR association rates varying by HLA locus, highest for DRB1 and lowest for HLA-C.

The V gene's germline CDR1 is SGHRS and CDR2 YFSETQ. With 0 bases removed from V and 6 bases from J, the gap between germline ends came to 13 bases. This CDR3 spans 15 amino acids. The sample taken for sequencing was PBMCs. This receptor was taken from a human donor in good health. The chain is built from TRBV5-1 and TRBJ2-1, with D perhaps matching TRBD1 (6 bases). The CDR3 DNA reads TGCGCCAGCAGCTTGGTCCAGGGGAGTAGCAATGAGCAGTTCTTC. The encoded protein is CASSLVQGSSNEQFF.